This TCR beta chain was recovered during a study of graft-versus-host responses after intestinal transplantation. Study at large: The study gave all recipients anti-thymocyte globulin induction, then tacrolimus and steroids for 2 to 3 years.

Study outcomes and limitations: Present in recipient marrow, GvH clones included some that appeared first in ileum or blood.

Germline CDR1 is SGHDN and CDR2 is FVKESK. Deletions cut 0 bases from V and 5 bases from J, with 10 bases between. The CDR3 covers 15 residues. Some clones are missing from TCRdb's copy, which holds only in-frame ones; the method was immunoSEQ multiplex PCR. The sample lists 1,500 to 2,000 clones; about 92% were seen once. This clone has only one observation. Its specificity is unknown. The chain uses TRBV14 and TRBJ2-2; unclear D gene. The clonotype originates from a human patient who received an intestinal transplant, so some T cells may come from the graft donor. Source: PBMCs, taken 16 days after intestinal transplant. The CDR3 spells CASSQDLAVTGELFF. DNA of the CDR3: TGTGCCAGCAGCCAAGACCTCGCGGTGACCGGGGAGCTGTTTTTT.